Presented here are 24 T cell receptor beta chains from one specimen sequenced in a study of T cell clonotyping in hematopoietic cell transplantation. Assay used: immunoSEQ multiplex PCR; TCRdb lists only in-frame clones, some missing. The table records 65,000 to 75,000 clones, over 90% of them present only once. The sample was peripheral blood mononuclear cells. The receptors here all came from a man aged 50 to 59 in good health. Some clones in this sample may be carry-over from other donors' samples.

The chain carries TRBV7-9 and TRBJ1-1; 10 bases map to TRBD1. Germline V gene sequence: CDR1 SEHNR, CDR2 FQNEAQ (reference sequence). After removal of 5 bases from V and 1 base from J, the junction contained 4 bases not matched to a gene. CDR3 length: 15 residues. The CDR3: CASSRGTGENTEAFF. CDR3 sequence (DNA): TGTGCCAGCAGCCGGGGGACAGGGGAGAACACTGAAGCTTTCTTT.

In DNA, the CDR3 is TGTGCCATCAGGATGGACAGGGCCCTCTCCTACGAGCAGTACTTC. Its translation: CAIRMDRALSYEQYF. The genes are TRBV10-3 and TRBJ2-7, with 8 bases aligning to TRBD1. This CDR3 spans 15 amino acids. Germline-derived CDR1 and CDR2 are ENHRY and SYGVKD. Losses at the gene ends were 6 bases for V and 0 bases for J; bases not matched to a gene: 7.

The CDR3 coding sequence is TGTGCCAGCAGACCCCAGGGACGAGAGACCCAGTACTTC. Protein sequence: CASRPQGRETQYF. The genes are TRBV6-5 and TRBJ2-5; D may be TRBD1 or TRBD2 (5 bases each). V shed 6 bases and J shed 4 bases, with 12 bases lying between them. Germline V gene data show CDR1 as MNHEY and CDR2 as SVGAGI. The CDR3 covers 13 residues.

This sequence joins TRBV6-5 and TRBJ1-1; weak D call: TRBD1 (5 bases). Germline CDR1 is MNHEY and CDR2 is SVGAGI. The V and J ends lost 2 bases and 8 bases respectively, with 12 bases between them. The length of the CDR3 is 13 residues. This CDR3 reads CASSYTGTGEAFF. The CDR3 nucleotides read TGTGCCAGCAGTTACACCGGGACGGGAGAAGCTTTCTTT.

This chain links TRBV7-2 with TRBJ2-3; possibly TRBD1 or TRBD2 for D (5 bases each). This CDR3 is 16 amino acids long. Germline V gives CDR1 SGHTA, CDR2 FQGNSA. Trimming removed 0 bases at V and 2 bases at J, with 12 bases between. CDR3 DNA sequence: TGTGCCAGCAGCTTAGCAGGATGGGGGACCACAGATACGCAGTATTTT. Its translation is CASSLAGWGTTDTQYF.

The chain has TRBV14 and TRBJ2-3; D gene uncertain. V was cut by 1 base and J by 4 bases, with 15 bases left in between. CDR3 length: 16 residues. Germline CDR1 and CDR2: SGHDN and FVKESK. The CDR3 DNA reads TGTGCCAGCAGCCAAGTTCCACTGAGCCGACCAGATACGCAGTATTTT. This sequence encodes CASSQVPLSRPDTQYF.

V gene TRBV7-9 combines with J gene TRBJ1-5; D call uncertain. V lost 1 base, J lost 7 bases, and 5 bases lay in between. This CDR3 region has 12 residues. CDR1 is SEHNR, CDR2 FQNEAQ, per germline (reference sequence). The CDR3 DNA reads TGTGCCAGCAGCTTAGATTGGCAGCCCCAGCATTTT. It codes for CASSLDWQPQHF.

The V call is TRBV27, the J call TRBJ2-1, with D perhaps matching TRBD2 (6 bases). The germline V gene has CDR1 MNHEY and CDR2 SMNVEV (reference sequence). Trimming took off 1 base at V and 9 bases at J, with 13 bases between the two ends. The CDR3 length is 14 residues. CDR3 DNA sequence: TGTGCCAGCAGTTTATTGTTGGGAGGTTTTGAGCAGTTCTTC. This translates into CASSLLLGGFEQFF.

V is TRBV25-1 and J is TRBJ2-7; tentatively, D is TRBD1 (6 bases). Trimming stripped 8 bases from V and 1 base from J, with 24 bases between. The CDR3 has 17 amino acids. Germline assignment: CDR1 MGHDK and CDR2 SYGVNS. The CDR3 DNA reads TGTGCCAGCCCCCCCGCGCCAACAGGGAGATTTTCCTACGAGCAGTACTTC. This gives the protein CASPPAPTGRFSYEQYF.

The chain carries TRBV28 and TRBJ2-6; maybe TRBD1 (6 bases). The germline CDR1 and CDR2 sequences are MDHEN and SYDVKM. V was pared by 6 bases and J by 4 bases, with 13 bases between. The CDR3 is made up of 15 amino acids. CDR3 coding DNA: TGTGCCAGCAGAGGACAGTCTACCGGGGCCAACGTCCTGACTTTC. It encodes CASRGQSTGANVLTF.

This chain joins TRBV30 and TRBJ2-7; unclear D gene. This CDR3 has 14 residues. Germline CDR1 reads GTSNPN; CDR2 reads SVGIG (reference sequence). Trimming took 4 bases from V and 2 from J, leaving 15 bases between them. CDR3 amino acids: CAWIVRLAPYEQYF. In DNA, the CDR3 is TGTGCCTGGATTGTGAGACTGGCCCCCTACGAGCAGTACTTC.

The rearrangement links TRBV28 to TRBJ2-7; 9 positions agree with TRBD1. The germline gives CDR1 MDHEN, CDR2 SYDVKM. Trimming took 6 bases from V and 0 from J; bases not matched to a gene: 9. This CDR3 is built from 16 residues. The DNA of the CDR3 is TGTGCCAGCAGATCCGGACAGGGGACTTCCTCCTACGAGCAGTACTTC. It is translated as CASRSGQGTSSYEQYF.

This clone has more than one count but fewer than ten. This chain links TRBV9 with TRBJ1-2, with D unclear. The germline gives CDR1 SGDLS, CDR2 YYNGEE. The ends were cut back, 4 bases at V and 7 bases at J, with 17 bases in the middle. The CDR3 length is 14 residues. The CDR3 sequence: CASSPLWAESGYTF. The CDR3 nucleotides are TGTGCCAGCAGCCCGCTCTGGGCCGAGAGTGGCTACACCTTC. The whole variable domain, remainder taken from reference TRBV9 and TRBJ1-2, is DSGVTQTPKHLITATGQRVTLRCSPRSGDLSVYWYQQSLDQGLQFLIQYYNGEERAKGNILERFSAQQFPDLHSELNLSSLELGDSALYFCASSPLWAESGYTFGSGTRLTVV.

This rearrangement joins TRBV6-5 to TRBJ2-7, with TRBD1 as a possible D gene (5 bases). Germline CDR1 and CDR2: MNHEY and SVGAGI. The length of the CDR3 is 15 residues. Trimming took off 5 bases at V and 0 bases at J, with 14 bases between the two ends. CDR3 region: CASSPRQTSSYEQYF. The CDR3 DNA reads as TGTGCCAGCAGTCCCCGACAGACCAGCTCCTACGAGCAGTACTTC.

V usage is TRBV27 and J usage is TRBJ2-7, with D perhaps matching TRBD1 or TRBD2 (6 bases each). V was pared by 6 bases and J by 0 bases, with 12 bases between. The CDR3 has 14 residues. The germline gives CDR1 MNHEY, CDR2 SMNVEV (reference sequence). CDR3 sequence (DNA): TGTGCCAGCAGCCTACAGGGACTCTCCTACGAGCAGTACTTC. Translated: CASSLQGLSYEQYF.

V and J are TRBV7-2 and TRBJ2-7; D gene unclear. From germline, CDR1 is SGHTA and CDR2 FQGNSA. CDR3 length: 14 residues. The germline V and J ends were trimmed by 5 bases and 2 bases, with 13 bases remaining between them. In nucleotides, the CDR3 is TGTGCCAGCAGCCTACAGACATCTACCTACGAGCAGTACTTC. Its protein product is CASSLQTSTYEQYF.

The chain joins TRBV4-3 to TRBJ2-6, with D uncertain. CDR1 LGHNA and CDR2 YSLEER come from the germline V gene. This CDR3 is 18 amino acids long. V was shortened by 0 bases and J by 2 bases, with 14 bases between the two germline ends. The CDR3, as DNA: TGCGCCAGCAGCCAAGAAGGCAGGTTTTTAACTGGGGCCAACGTCCTGACTTTC. Its protein product is CASSQEGRFLTGANVLTF.

The chain uses TRBV2 and TRBJ2-4; TRBD2 might be the D (6 bases). The CDR3 contains 14 residues. Germline CDR1 and CDR2: SNHLY and FYNNEI. Deletions cut 7 bases from V and 8 bases from J, with 18 bases between. The CDR3: CASIDGGRSDIQYF. The CDR3 DNA follows: TGTGCCAGCATTGATGGAGGGCGGAGCGACATTCAGTACTTC.

The J gene is TRBJ2-7, the V gene TRBV5-1; D is perhaps TRBD1 (5 bases). This CDR3 contains 12 residues. V gave up 3 bases and J gave up 3 bases, with 7 bases separating them. In germline, CDR1 is SGHRS, CDR2 YFSETQ. CDR3 in amino acids: CASSSQGYEQYF. The DNA of the CDR3 is TGCGCCAGCAGCTCCCAGGGCTACGAGCAGTACTTC.

This sequence joins TRBV28 and TRBJ2-5, with D tentatively TRBD1 or TRBD2 (9 bases each). The CDR3 length is 15 residues. Germline loops: CDR1 MDHEN, CDR2 SYDVKM. With 6 bases removed from V and 5 bases from J, the gap between germline ends came to 19 bases. The CDR3 coding sequence is TGTGCCAGCAGGCGGGGGGGACAGGGTGAGGAGACCCAGTACTTC. Its protein product is CASRRGGQGEETQYF.

J is TRBJ2-3 and V is TRBV5-1, with a weak D call TRBD2 (6 bases). V shed 5 bases and J shed 2 bases, with 15 bases lying between them. The germline CDR1 and CDR2 sequences are SGHRS and YFSETQ. This CDR3 is built from 15 residues. The CDR3 DNA reads as TGCGCCAGCAGAGTTAGTAGCGGTTTCACAGATACGCAGTATTTT. Translating gives CASRVSSGFTDTQYF.

The rearrangement uses TRBV11-2 and TRBJ1-2; 7 nucleotides match TRBD1. CDR1 SGHAT and CDR2 FQNNGV come from the germline V gene. The V gene end was trimmed by 5 bases and the J gene end by 7 bases; junction bases not matched to a gene: 10. The CDR3 runs to 14 residues. The CDR3 loop reads CASSTRQGLSGYTF. As DNA, the CDR3 is TGTGCCAGCAGCACAAGACAGGGACTCTCTGGCTACACCTTC.

The chain links TRBV11-2 to TRBJ2-7; no reliable D call. The CDR3 runs 12 residues. V shed 5 bases and J shed 4 bases, with 9 bases lying between them. Germline assignment: CDR1 SGHAT and CDR2 FQNNGV. CDR3: CASSLSWYEQYF. CDR3 coding DNA: TGTGCCAGCAGCCTCTCCTGGTACGAGCAGTACTTC.

The chain combines TRBV6-5 with TRBJ1-4; unclear D gene. The CDR3 is made up of 14 amino acids. Germline lookup yields CDR1 MNHEY and CDR2 SVGAGI. Trimming removed 4 bases at V and 0 bases at J, with 6 bases between. In DNA form, the CDR3 reads TGTGCCAGCAGTTGGATTGCAACTAATGAAAAACTGTTTTTT. Residues: CASSWIATNEKLFF.